Reported below is one T cell receptor (beta chain). Trimming stripped 4 bases from V and 3 bases from J, with 7 bases between. Germline V lookup: CDR1 SGHVS, CDR2 FQNEAQ. The CDR3 length is 12 residues. This sample was taken from a study of CDR3 diversity in severe acne. TCRdb itself ran the PCR reads through MiXCR, one entry per CDR3 protein. The sample lists about 86,000 distinct CDR3 sequences, around 50% occurring once. The chain employs TRBV7-8 and TRBJ2-7; no reliable D call. This TCR came from a male donor in good health, without acne. Sequencing was done on a sample of blood. The CDR3 protein is CASSSYGYEQYF. Here the CDR3 DNA reads TGTGCCAGCAGCTCGTACGGCTACGAGCAGTACTTC.